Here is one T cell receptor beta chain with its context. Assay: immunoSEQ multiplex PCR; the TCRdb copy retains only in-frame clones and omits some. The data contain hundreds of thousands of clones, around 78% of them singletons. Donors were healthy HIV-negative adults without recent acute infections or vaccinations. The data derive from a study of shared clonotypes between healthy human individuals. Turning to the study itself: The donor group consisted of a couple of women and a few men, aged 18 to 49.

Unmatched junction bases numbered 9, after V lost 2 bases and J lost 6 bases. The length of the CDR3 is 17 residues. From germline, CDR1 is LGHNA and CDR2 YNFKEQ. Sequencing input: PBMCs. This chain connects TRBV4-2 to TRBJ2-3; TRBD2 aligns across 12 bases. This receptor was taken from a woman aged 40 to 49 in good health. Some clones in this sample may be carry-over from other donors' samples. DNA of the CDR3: TGTGCCAGCAGCCAACGAGGCGGGACTAGCGGGTCTGATACGCAGTATTTT. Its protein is CASSQRGGTSGSDTQYF.